This is a list of T cell receptor beta chains from one sample in a study of radiation and T cells in renal cell carcinoma. TCRdb's table, derived via immunoSEQ multiplex PCR, lists solely in-frame clones and lacks some. The sample includes tens of thousands of clones, roughly three quarters of them seen just once. The sequenced sample was blood, obtained from a patient whose treatment included radiotherapy and nephrectomy. Every receptor here comes from a man in his sixties with renal cell carcinoma. Each CDR3 is given without its conserved first and last residue.

TRBJ1-1 | TRBV2 | ASRRGDRGTTF
TRBJ1-3 | TRBV4-2 | ASSHLGPNSGNTIY
TRBJ2-7 | TRBV30 | AWSVVGFDEQY
TRBJ2-7 | TRBV7-3 | ASRSTGSDEQY
TRBJ1-1 | TRBV29-1 | SPTRSTEAF
TRBJ1-2 | TRBV9 | ASSAGGASRGYT
TRBJ2-7 | TRBV6-1 | AGGYSSNYEQY
TRBJ1-4 | TRBV6-5 | ASSRVFTTNEKLF
TRBJ2-1 | TRBV29-1 | SVVRLRGPSNNEQF
TRBJ2-3 | TRBV5-6 | ASSLATSGTDTQY
TRBJ2-2 | TRBV19 | ASSISSVGTGELF
TRBJ1-3 | TRBV5-1 | ASSSQGEGNTIY
TRBJ1-1 | TRBV7-9 | ASSPRGRVGTEAF
TRBJ2-5 | TRBV2 | ASSERSSGDQY
TRBJ1-4 | TRBV10-3 | ATAVGAAGNEKLF
TRBJ1-1 | TRBV5-4 | ASSLGGEELNTEAF
TRBJ2-6 | TRBV30 | AWNRGVGANVLT
TRBJ1-6 | TRBV19 | ASSTRDGNSPLH
TRBJ2-1 | TRBV18 | ASSLTGGSLAGEQF
TRBJ2-1 | TRBV27 | ASRLASNEQF
TRBJ2-2 | TRBV4-1 | ASRNTGELF
TRBJ2-3 | TRBV2 | ASSDVRITDTQY
TRBJ1-1 | TRBV13 | ASRTGRRPEAF
TRBJ1-5 | TRBV9 | ASSVDPDGSAGQH
TRBJ1-2 | TRBV4-2 | ASSQELGIGGYT
TRBJ2-5 | TRBV19 | ASRSRLFGWETQY
TRBJ1-1 | TRBV19 | ASSREGNTEAF
TRBJ2-1 | TRBV2 | ASRMTSGRNEQF
TRBJ1-1 | TRBV9 | ASSPGSGTHTEAF
TRBJ2-5 | TRBV5-8 | ASSFQRGETQY
TRBJ2-5 | TRBV5-1 | ASSRGTAQETQY
TRBJ2-1 | TRBV18 | ASSPYRAGVHNEQF
TRBJ2-3 | TRBV19 | ASSNAGTDTQY
TRBJ2-1 | TRBV6-5 | ASSPGTGLNEQF
TRBJ2-1 | TRBV5-1 | ASSPSGNGNEQF
TRBJ1-2 | TRBV9 | AGSVGRYGYT
TRBJ1-2 | TRBV5-1 | ASNRDNDLYGYT
TRBJ2-5 | TRBV7-2 | ASTLSPGNWAQY
TRBJ2-3 | TRBV7-6 | ASSSRGDTQY
TRBJ1-1 | TRBV14 | ASSQGQVEVAF
TRBJ1-3 | TRBV7-2 | ASSTPGTGSWVH
TRBJ2-2 | TRBV5-1 | ASKLLQGANTGELF
TRBJ1-3 | TRBV7-2 | ASSLSRGNTIY
TRBJ1-6 | TRBV15 | ATSRDYQAGNSPLH
TRBJ2-2 | TRBV27 | ASSVLGGSGELF
TRBJ1-1 | TRBV7-6 | ASSRSVNTEAF
TRBJ2-7 | TRBV18 | ASSSTGFGSSEQY
TRBJ2-1 | TRBV25-1 | ASSEEYSRSYNEQF
TRBJ1-1 | TRBV5-1 | ASSRMWGNTEAF
TRBJ1-2 | TRBV2 | ASSDSRAIGGGYT
TRBJ2-5 | TRBV18 | ASSPQGPGAGGFQETQY
TRBJ2-1 | TRBV7-2 | ASSLVAGNEQF
TRBJ2-1 | TRBV19 | ASSIGPLENNEQF
TRBJ2-7 | TRBV6-5 | ASSSLKGQSYEQY
TRBJ2-1 | TRBV14 | ASSQEGRKIGEQF